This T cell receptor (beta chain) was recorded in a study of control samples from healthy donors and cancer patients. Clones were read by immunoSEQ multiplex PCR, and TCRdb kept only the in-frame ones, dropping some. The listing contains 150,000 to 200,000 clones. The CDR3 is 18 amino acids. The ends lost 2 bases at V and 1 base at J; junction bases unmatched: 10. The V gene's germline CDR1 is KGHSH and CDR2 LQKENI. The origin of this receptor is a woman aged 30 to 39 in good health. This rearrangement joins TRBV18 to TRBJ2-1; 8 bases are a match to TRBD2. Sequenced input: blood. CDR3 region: CASSPSFSGVGSYNEQFF. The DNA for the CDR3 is TGTGCCAGCTCACCAAGCTTTAGCGGGGTCGGATCCTACAATGAGCAGTTCTTC.